This T cell receptor (beta chain) was recorded in a study of tumor-infiltrating lymphocytes in primary liver carcinoma. Germline CDR1 and CDR2: LGHNA and YNFKEQ. This CDR3 region has 16 residues. In the case of this clonotype: A much larger clone sits a single nucleotide away, making a read error possible.

Unsorted whole blood served as the source of blood RNA, and germline DNA was extracted as well. The template, around 540 ng total RNA, yielded TCR beta cDNA made with a constant-region primer. Libraries covering TCR beta were generated through three nested multiplex PCR rounds (using a slightly modified ARM-PCR). A C-beta reverse primer was combined with TRBV1-TRBV30 forward primers in the first two PCR rounds, and each round had around 11 cycles. In TCRdb, the multiplex PCR reads were re-called with MiXCR into one record per CDR3 protein. This sample yields 330,000 or so distinct CDR3 sequences, of which roughly 61% are seen a single time; about 6.5% belongs to the top ten.

The sample taken for sequencing was peripheral blood. The TCR was taken from a middle-aged man with primary liver carcinoma and hepatitis B virus infection. The chain uses TRBV4-2 and TRBJ2-1, with TRBD2 as a possible D gene (5 bases). The CDR3 loop reads CARSQDPGGGYNEQFF. CDR3 nucleotides: TGTGCCAGGAGCCAAGATCCCGGAGGCGGTTACAATGAGCAGTTCTTC.